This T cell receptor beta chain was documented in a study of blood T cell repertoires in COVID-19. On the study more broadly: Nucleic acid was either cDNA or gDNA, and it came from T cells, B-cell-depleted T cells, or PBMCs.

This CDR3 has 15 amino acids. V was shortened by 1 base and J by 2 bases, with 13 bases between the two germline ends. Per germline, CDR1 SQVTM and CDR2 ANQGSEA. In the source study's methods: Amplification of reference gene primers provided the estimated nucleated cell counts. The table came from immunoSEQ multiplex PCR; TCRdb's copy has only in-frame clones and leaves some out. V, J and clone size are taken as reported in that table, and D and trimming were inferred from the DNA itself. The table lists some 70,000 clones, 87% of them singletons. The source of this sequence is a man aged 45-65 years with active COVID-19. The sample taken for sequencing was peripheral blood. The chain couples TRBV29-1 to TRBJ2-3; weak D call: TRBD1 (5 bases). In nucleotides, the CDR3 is TGCAGCGTTGAAGCTAAGGGGCGGAACACAGATACGCAGTATTTT. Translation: CSVEAKGRNTDTQYF.